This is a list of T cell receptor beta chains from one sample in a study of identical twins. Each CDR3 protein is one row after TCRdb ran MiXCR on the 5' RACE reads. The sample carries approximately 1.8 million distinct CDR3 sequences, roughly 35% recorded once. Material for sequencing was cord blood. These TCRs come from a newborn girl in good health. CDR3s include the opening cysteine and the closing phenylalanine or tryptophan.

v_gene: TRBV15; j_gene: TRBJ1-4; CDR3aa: CATSRDYGRMATNEKLFF
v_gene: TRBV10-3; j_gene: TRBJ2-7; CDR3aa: CAIRREIGYGQYF
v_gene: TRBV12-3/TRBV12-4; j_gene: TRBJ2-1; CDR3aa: CASSLVSGGDYNEQFF
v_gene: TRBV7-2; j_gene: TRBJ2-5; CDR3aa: CASSSGLVGETQYF
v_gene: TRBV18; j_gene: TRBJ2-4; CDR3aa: CASSGGKNIQYF
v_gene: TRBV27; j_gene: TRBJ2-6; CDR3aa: CASSSPTGPNVLTF
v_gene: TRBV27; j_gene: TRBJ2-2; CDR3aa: CASSLWAGTATGELFF
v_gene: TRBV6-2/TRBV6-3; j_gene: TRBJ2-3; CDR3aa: CASSRGLAGATGTQYF
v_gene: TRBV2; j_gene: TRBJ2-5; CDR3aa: CASSEAGLAQETQYF
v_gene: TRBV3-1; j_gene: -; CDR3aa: CASSQGQINEQYF
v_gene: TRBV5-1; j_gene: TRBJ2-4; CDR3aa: CASRVGLAGQDTQSF
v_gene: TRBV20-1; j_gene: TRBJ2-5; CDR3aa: CSASTGLRETQYF
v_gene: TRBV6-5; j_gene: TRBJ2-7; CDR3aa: CASSRDLHSYEQYF
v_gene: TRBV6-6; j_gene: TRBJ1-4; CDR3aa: CASSPSAEKLFF
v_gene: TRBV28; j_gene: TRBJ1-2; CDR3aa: CASSLFQGIRGYTF
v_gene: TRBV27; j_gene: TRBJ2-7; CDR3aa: CASTSSGTGGTYEQYF
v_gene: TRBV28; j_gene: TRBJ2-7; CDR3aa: CASSLPRTRRPNEQYF
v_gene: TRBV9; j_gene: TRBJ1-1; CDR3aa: CASKRSGNTEAFF
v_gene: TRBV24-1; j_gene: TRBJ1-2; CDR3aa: CATSDQTDGYTF
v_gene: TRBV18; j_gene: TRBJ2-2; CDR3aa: CASSPGQGVRTGELFF
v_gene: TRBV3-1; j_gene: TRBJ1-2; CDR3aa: CASSMTGPYGYTF
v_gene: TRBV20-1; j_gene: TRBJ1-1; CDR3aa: CSARVGARGMSEAFF
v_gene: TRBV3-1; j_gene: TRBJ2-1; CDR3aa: CASSHRGGPYNEQFF
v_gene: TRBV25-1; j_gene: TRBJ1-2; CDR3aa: CASSEYQGHYGYTF
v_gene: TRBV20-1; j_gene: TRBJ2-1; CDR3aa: CSARRAVLYNEQFF
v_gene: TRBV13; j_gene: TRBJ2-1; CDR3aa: CASSPWPPSGGNEQFF
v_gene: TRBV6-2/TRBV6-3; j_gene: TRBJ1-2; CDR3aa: CASRRTGSSYGYTF
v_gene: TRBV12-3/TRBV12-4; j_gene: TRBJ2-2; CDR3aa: CASSSQRATGELFF
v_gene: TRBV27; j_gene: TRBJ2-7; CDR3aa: CASSLSAHSSGTYNEQYF
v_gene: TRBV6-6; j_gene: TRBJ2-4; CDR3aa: CASSYMASGRNIQYF
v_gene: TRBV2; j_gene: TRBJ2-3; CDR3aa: CASCISTDTQYF
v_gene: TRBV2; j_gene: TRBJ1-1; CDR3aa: CASSVEEGQELRFPPFF
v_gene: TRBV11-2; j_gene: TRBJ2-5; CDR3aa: CASSSRTGKGETQYF
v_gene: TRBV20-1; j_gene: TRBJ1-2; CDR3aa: CSASQELYGYTF
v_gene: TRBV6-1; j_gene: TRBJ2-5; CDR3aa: CASGTSSGRGTQYF
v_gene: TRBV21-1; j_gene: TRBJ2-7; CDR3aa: CASSKPSREPTRYEQYF
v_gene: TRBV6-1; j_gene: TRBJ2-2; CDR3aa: CASSEVKAGELFF